Each of the 3 T cell receptor beta chains below was sequenced from the same sample in a study of PD-1 blockade in classical Hodgkin lymphoma. The assay was immunoSEQ multiplex PCR, and TCRdb's table has in-frame clones only and misses some. The sample shows about 21,000 clones, roughly 70% of them seen only once. There was relapse after autologous stem cell transplantation in every patient, and there was variation in brentuximab vedotin exposure. The specimen comprised peripheral blood mononuclear cells (PBMCs), sampled at baseline. The receptors shown here come from a human donor with classical Hodgkin lymphoma.

The V and J genes are TRBV6-1 and TRBJ2-1; D is undetermined. The V gene's germline CDR1 is MNHNS and CDR2 SASEGT. The CDR3 sequence is 11 residues long. V was trimmed by 11 bases and J by 3 bases, leaving 8 bases between them. CDR3 in DNA: TGTGCCCTGGACGTCTACAATGAGCAGTTCTTC. Translated, it gives CALDVYNEQFF.

The rearrangement uses TRBV9 and TRBJ1-2, with D unresolved. V lost 0 bases and J 6 bases, leaving 18 bases between the germline ends. Per the germline V gene, CDR1 is SGDLS and CDR2 is YYNGEE. The CDR3 length is 16 residues. CDR3 bases: TGTGCCAGCAGCGTAGCTATTTTTCCGGGAGAGGATGGCTACACCTTC. It is translated as CASSVAIFPGEDGYTF.

The V gene is TRBV6-7, the J gene TRBJ1-4, with D maybe TRBD1 (5 bases). TRBV6-7 is annotated as an ORF whose role is uncertain. The CDR3 runs to 13 residues. Trimming removed 8 bases at V and 5 bases at J, with 12 bases between. The CDR3 coding sequence is TGTGCCAGCGGGGGTGGGTGGAATGAAAAACTGTTTTTT. Translated, it gives CASGGGWNEKLFF.